Listed below are T cell receptor beta chains from one sample, sequenced in a study of CD8+ T cells in alopecia areata. Sequencing used immunoSEQ multiplex PCR; TCRdb keeps in-frame clones, though not all of them. The top ten hold 3% to 3.5% of the sample, which has more than 150,000 clones, approximately 60% seen once. This specimen was CD4+ T cells sorted from blood, taken at week 4, from a patient treated with tofacitinib. The receptors shown here come from a human donor with alopecia areata. Both conserved end residues are part of each CDR3. Each record gives: clone size, D gene, V gene, J gene, CDR3 DNA, CDR3 protein. A D gene is named only where the DNA matches it firmly. Size is omitted from some rows. Given values are once, few, many or a class for expanded clones.

abundance: -; d_gene: -; v_gene: TRBV29-1; j_gene: TRBJ2-5; CDR3nt: TGCAGCTGTCTTTATGGCGAGACCCAGTACTTC; CDR3aa: CSCLYGETQYF
abundance: -; d_gene: -; v_gene: TRBV4-2; j_gene: TRBJ1-5; CDR3nt: TGTGCCAGCAGCCAAGATAGGGGCAGGGTTTATCAGCCCCAGCATTTT; CDR3aa: CASSQDRGRVYQPQHF
abundance: -; d_gene: -; v_gene: TRBV5-1; j_gene: TRBJ2-7; CDR3nt: TGCGCCAGCAGCTTAGGGGGTCCTGCCTACGAGCAGTACTTC; CDR3aa: CASSLGGPAYEQYF
abundance: -; d_gene: -; v_gene: TRBV7-2; j_gene: TRBJ1-2; CDR3nt: TGTGCCAGCAGCACGGGACGGGCTAACTATGGCTACACCTTC; CDR3aa: CASSTGRANYGYTF
abundance: -; d_gene: TRBD1; v_gene: TRBV29-1; j_gene: TRBJ2-5; CDR3nt: TGCAGCACCAGGGGGACAGGTACAGAGACCCAGTACTTC; CDR3aa: CSTRGTGTETQYF
abundance: few; d_gene: TRBD1; v_gene: TRBV2; j_gene: TRBJ1-1; CDR3nt: TGTGCCAGCAGTTCGACAGGGGTGAACACTGAAGCTTTCTTT; CDR3aa: CASSSTGVNTEAFF
abundance: -; d_gene: -; v_gene: TRBV30; j_gene: TRBJ1-2; CDR3nt: TGTGCCTGGAGTGCCGGGTTCTTGGCGGGCTACACCTTC; CDR3aa: CAWSAGFLAGYTF
abundance: -; d_gene: -; v_gene: TRBV5-6; j_gene: TRBJ1-6; CDR3nt: TGTGCCAGCAGCTTGGACGGAATTAATTCACCCCTCCACTTT; CDR3aa: CASSLDGINSPLHF
abundance: -; d_gene: -; v_gene: TRBV29-1; j_gene: TRBJ2-3; CDR3nt: TGCAGCGTTGCTAGGGGGGGACATACGCAGTATTTT; CDR3aa: CSVARGGHTQYF
abundance: few; d_gene: -; v_gene: TRBV5-1; j_gene: TRBJ2-3; CDR3nt: TGCGCCAGCAGCACCGAATTCGGAGATACGCAGTATTTT; CDR3aa: CASSTEFGDTQYF
abundance: -; d_gene: TRBD2; v_gene: TRBV18; j_gene: TRBJ2-7; CDR3nt: TGTGCCAGCTCACTACTCCTAGCGGGGGGGTACTACGAGCAGTACTTC; CDR3aa: CASSLLLAGGYYEQYF
abundance: -; d_gene: -; v_gene: TRBV27; j_gene: TRBJ1-1; CDR3nt: TGTGCCAGCTATTATGGGAGGATGAACACTGAAGCTTTCTTT; CDR3aa: CASYYGRMNTEAFF
abundance: -; d_gene: TRBD2; v_gene: TRBV28; j_gene: TRBJ2-7; CDR3nt: TGTGCCAGCAGTGGCGCAGGCGGGGGGGCCCGCGAGCAGTACTTC; CDR3aa: CASSGAGGGAREQYF
abundance: -; d_gene: -; v_gene: TRBV5-1; j_gene: TRBJ2-1; CDR3nt: TGCGCCAGCAGCTTGGGTCGGACCAACAATGAGCAGTTCTTC; CDR3aa: CASSLGRTNNEQFF
abundance: -; d_gene: TRBD1; v_gene: TRBV29-1; j_gene: TRBJ2-5; CDR3nt: TGCAGCGTTGCGACAGGGGTGGAGACCCAGTACTTC; CDR3aa: CSVATGVETQYF
abundance: few; d_gene: TRBD1; v_gene: TRBV18; j_gene: TRBJ1-1; CDR3nt: TGTGCCAGCTCACCGGGACAGAGTACTGAAGCTTTCTTT; CDR3aa: CASSPGQSTEAFF
abundance: once; d_gene: -; v_gene: TRBV29-1; j_gene: TRBJ1-5; CDR3nt: TGCAGCGTTGCTGGGACGGATCAGCCCCAGCATTTT; CDR3aa: CSVAGTDQPQHF
abundance: -; d_gene: -; v_gene: TRBV30; j_gene: TRBJ1-2; CDR3nt: TGTGCCTGGAGTCGGTCCACCTACGGCTACACCTTC; CDR3aa: CAWSRSTYGYTF
abundance: -; d_gene: TRBD2; v_gene: TRBV5-4; j_gene: TRBJ2-7; CDR3nt: TGTGCCACCAGGGCATCTAGCGGGGGATTCTACGAGCAGTACTTC; CDR3aa: CATRASSGGFYEQYF
abundance: -; d_gene: -; v_gene: TRBV19; j_gene: TRBJ1-5; CDR3nt: TGTGCCAGTAGTCTTTTCACTCTCTGGGGCGGGAAACAGGCCCAGCATTTT; CDR3aa: CASSLFTLWGGKQAQHF
abundance: -; d_gene: -; v_gene: TRBV4-1; j_gene: TRBJ1-2; CDR3nt: TGCGCCAGCAGCCAAGATCGAGCGGGCTATGGCTACACCTTC; CDR3aa: CASSQDRAGYGYTF
abundance: -; d_gene: -; v_gene: TRBV15; j_gene: TRBJ1-1; CDR3nt: TGTGCCACCAGCAGAGACCAGGGGTTTGAAGCTTTCTTT; CDR3aa: CATSRDQGFEAFF
abundance: -; d_gene: -; v_gene: TRBV29-1; j_gene: TRBJ2-5; CDR3nt: TGCAGCGTTGAGCTCTCCCAGACCCAGTACTTC; CDR3aa: CSVELSQTQYF
abundance: -; d_gene: -; v_gene: TRBV5-4; j_gene: TRBJ2-5; CDR3nt: TGTGCCAGCAGCATGACCTGGGAAGAGACCCAGTACTTC; CDR3aa: CASSMTWEETQYF
abundance: -; d_gene: -; v_gene: TRBV9; j_gene: TRBJ2-1; CDR3nt: TGTGCCAGCAGCCCTCGAGTGGCAACTCTTGTCAATGAGCAGTTCTTC; CDR3aa: CASSPRVATLVNEQFF
abundance: -; d_gene: TRBD1; v_gene: TRBV6-5; j_gene: TRBJ1-2; CDR3nt: TGTGCCAGCAGTAAACAGGGGGCCGACTATGGCTACACCTTC; CDR3aa: CASSKQGADYGYTF
abundance: -; d_gene: -; v_gene: TRBV5-1; j_gene: TRBJ2-2; CDR3nt: TGCGCCAGCAGCTTGGGGGAAGAGAGCGGGGAGCTGTTTTTT; CDR3aa: CASSLGEESGELFF
abundance: -; d_gene: -; v_gene: TRBV25-1; j_gene: TRBJ1-1; CDR3nt: TGTGCCAGCAGTGAGAGTCCCACTGAAGCTTTCTTT; CDR3aa: CASSESPTEAFF
abundance: -; d_gene: -; v_gene: TRBV15; j_gene: TRBJ2-3; CDR3nt: TGTGCCACCAGCAGAGATGCGACGCAGTATTTT; CDR3aa: CATSRDATQYF
abundance: few; d_gene: TRBD2; v_gene: TRBV5-4; j_gene: TRBJ2-1; CDR3nt: TGTGCCAGCAGCTTGGTAGCGGGGGCTACTTACAATGAGCAGTTCTTC; CDR3aa: CASSLVAGATYNEQFF
abundance: -; d_gene: -; v_gene: TRBV7-8; j_gene: TRBJ1-5; CDR3nt: TGTGCCAGCAGCTTGATCAGGGATCAGCCCCAGCATTTT; CDR3aa: CASSLIRDQPQHF
abundance: once; d_gene: -; v_gene: TRBV6-5; j_gene: TRBJ1-5; CDR3nt: TGTGCCAGCGGGGGCAACGGCAATCAGCCCCAGCATTTT; CDR3aa: CASGGNGNQPQHF
abundance: -; d_gene: -; v_gene: TRBV4-2; j_gene: TRBJ1-5; CDR3nt: TGTGCCAGCAGCCAAGATGAGGGGACGCCCCAGCATTTT; CDR3aa: CASSQDEGTPQHF
abundance: few; d_gene: -; v_gene: TRBV29-1; j_gene: TRBJ1-4; CDR3nt: TGCAGCGTTGAAGGAGGTGTTGGCGAAAAACTGTTTTTT; CDR3aa: CSVEGGVGEKLFF
abundance: -; d_gene: -; v_gene: TRBV18; j_gene: TRBJ1-6; CDR3nt: TGTGCCAGCTCTAACCGGGACATTTTTAATTCACCCCTCCACTTT; CDR3aa: CASSNRDIFNSPLHF
abundance: -; d_gene: -; v_gene: TRBV5-4; j_gene: TRBJ1-2; CDR3nt: TGTGCCAGCAGCCGGGATCAGGGTTCCTATGGCTACACCTTC; CDR3aa: CASSRDQGSYGYTF
abundance: once; d_gene: TRBD1; v_gene: TRBV15; j_gene: TRBJ2-7; CDR3nt: TGTGCCACCAGCAGAGGTCAGGGGGTCCACGAGCAGTACTTC; CDR3aa: CATSRGQGVHEQYF
abundance: -; d_gene: -; v_gene: TRBV28; j_gene: TRBJ2-5; CDR3nt: TGTGCCAGCAGTTTAAACGGGGAGACCCAGTACTTC; CDR3aa: CASSLNGETQYF
abundance: few; d_gene: -; v_gene: TRBV7-9; j_gene: TRBJ2-1; CDR3nt: TGTGCCAGCAGCTTAGGGGGACGCAATGAGCAGTTCTTC; CDR3aa: CASSLGGRNEQFF
abundance: once; d_gene: -; v_gene: TRBV30; j_gene: TRBJ1-1; CDR3nt: TGTGCCTGGAGGGGAGACAGGCAGCGGGCTTTCTTT; CDR3aa: CAWRGDRQRAFF
abundance: few; d_gene: TRBD1; v_gene: TRBV6-5; j_gene: TRBJ2-5; CDR3nt: TGTGCCAGCAGCCGACAGGGGAAGGGGCAAGAGACCCAGTACTTC; CDR3aa: CASSRQGKGQETQYF
abundance: once; d_gene: -; v_gene: TRBV7-9; j_gene: TRBJ2-5; CDR3nt: TGTGCCAGCAGCTTAGCCTTAGAGGCTCGTGTTGGGGAGACCCAGTACTTC; CDR3aa: CASSLALEARVGETQYF
abundance: -; d_gene: -; v_gene: TRBV4-1; j_gene: TRBJ2-4; CDR3nt: TGCGCCAGCAGCCACTACAGGGTCGCCAAAAACATTCAGTACTTC; CDR3aa: CASSHYRVAKNIQYF
abundance: -; d_gene: -; v_gene: TRBV7-9; j_gene: TRBJ2-3; CDR3nt: TGTGCCAGCAGAATAGGAGGAAGGGCGGATACGCAGTATTTT; CDR3aa: CASRIGGRADTQYF
abundance: few; d_gene: -; v_gene: TRBV6-6; j_gene: TRBJ1-1; CDR3nt: TGTGCCAGCACGGGGGCAGGGCGGTACACTGAAGCTTTCTTT; CDR3aa: CASTGAGRYTEAFF
abundance: few; d_gene: TRBD1; v_gene: TRBV29-1; j_gene: TRBJ1-1; CDR3nt: TGCAGCGTTGCGAAAAGACAGGGGAACACTGAAGCTTTCTTT; CDR3aa: CSVAKRQGNTEAFF
abundance: once; d_gene: -; v_gene: TRBV7-8; j_gene: TRBJ2-3; CDR3nt: TGTGCCAGCAGCTTAGGGAGGGGGGATACGCAGTATTTT; CDR3aa: CASSLGRGDTQYF
abundance: few; d_gene: -; v_gene: TRBV5-4; j_gene: TRBJ1-3; CDR3nt: TGTGCCAGCAGCTCCGCGCAGGGCTCTGGAAACACCATATATTTT; CDR3aa: CASSSAQGSGNTIYF
abundance: once; d_gene: -; v_gene: TRBV30; j_gene: TRBJ2-5; CDR3nt: TGTGCCTGGAGTCCGCAGGGAAAGACCCAGTACTTC; CDR3aa: CAWSPQGKTQYF
abundance: -; d_gene: TRBD2; v_gene: TRBV29-1; j_gene: TRBJ2-3; CDR3nt: TGCAGCGTTCTACCGGGGGGGCGAAGCACAGATACGCAGTATTTT; CDR3aa: CSVLPGGRSTDTQYF